This entry describes one T cell receptor (beta chain). Its matching antigen is unknown. The sample originates from a study of shared clonotypes between healthy human individuals. Study results and limitations: Compared with memory subsets, naive subsets generally had larger estimated richness. Shared across four donors were around 5% of the naive CD4 clonotypes.

V dropped 1 base and J dropped 9 bases, with 11 bases sitting between them. The germline CDR1 and CDR2 sequences are SGDLS and YYNGEE. The CDR3 runs to 14 residues. Division of CD4+ cells produced a CD45RA+ naive subset and a CD45RA-negative memory subset. A deep-level run was used for the assay. TCRdb's copy holds only in-frame clones and misses some; the assay was immunoSEQ multiplex PCR. The sample has a few million clones, around 94% seen once. The gene calls are TRBV9 and TRBJ1-6, with D tentatively TRBD1 (5 bases). The TCR sequence derives from a man between 18 and 29 years old in good health. Sequencing was performed on naive CD4+ T cells sorted from blood. The subset: CD45RA+ positively selected. This CDR3 is CASSVRGDGSPLHF. The CDR3 bases are TGTGCCAGCAGCGTACGGGGGGATGGTTCACCCCTCCACTTT.